This passage covers 14 T cell receptor beta chains from one sample sequenced in a study of cytomegalovirus exposure and HLA in healthy donors. The PCR contained 60 Vbeta and 13 Jbeta primers. Profiled with immunoSEQ multiplex PCR; TCRdb holds only in-frame clones, not every one. The data hold some 190,000 clones, with around four fifths observed a single time. The specimen sequenced was PBMCs. Receptor source: a boy between 2 and 15 years old in good health and CMV-seronegative.

The gene calls are TRBV7-6 and TRBJ1-3, with 8 positions matching TRBD1. Germline CDR1 reads SGHVS; CDR2 reads FNYEAQ. Unmatched junction bases numbered 4, after V lost 3 bases and J lost 3 bases. The CDR3 runs 15 residues. CDR3 sequence reads: CASSLAGGSGNTIYF. The CDR3, as DNA: TGTGCCAGCAGCTTGGCAGGGGGCAGTGGAAACACCATATATTTT.

The rearrangement links TRBV6-1 to TRBJ1-1, with no clear D. V lost 6 bases and J 0 bases, leaving 8 bases between the germline ends. The CDR3 is 13 residues long. The V gene's germline CDR1 is MNHNS and CDR2 SASEGT. Here the CDR3 reads CASSDKMNTEAFF. The DNA of the CDR3 is TGTGCCAGCAGCGACAAGATGAACACTGAAGCTTTCTTT.

V and J are TRBV5-6 and TRBJ1-2; tentative D call: TRBD1 (5 bases). Trimming stripped 1 base from V and 0 bases from J, with 13 bases between. This CDR3 spans 16 amino acids. Germline V gene lookup returns CDR1 SGHDT and CDR2 YYEEEE. The CDR3 DNA follows: TGTGCCAGCAGCTTGAAATCGACAGCTACTAACTATGGCTACACCTTC. Its translation is CASSLKSTATNYGYTF.

The chain combines TRBV4-2 with TRBJ2-3; D is perhaps TRBD1 (5 bases). Germline CDR1 is LGHNA and CDR2 is YNFKEQ. This CDR3 has 14 residues. V was shortened by 0 bases and J by 8 bases, with 12 bases between the two germline ends. The CDR3 DNA follows: TGTGCCAGCAGCCAAGAAAGGGGTAGCATTACGCAGTATTTT. It is translated as CASSQERGSITQYF.

The J gene is TRBJ2-5, the V gene TRBV5-6; possible D gene TRBD1, 6 bases. The CDR3 loop spans 15 amino acids. Germline CDR1 reads SGHDT; CDR2 reads YYEEEE. V lost 2 bases and J lost 1, with 12 bases in between. CDR3 sequence reads: CASSLGWDIQETQYF. Written as DNA, the CDR3 is TGTGCCAGCAGCTTAGGTTGGGACATCCAAGAGACCCAGTACTTC.

The chain combines TRBV5-1 with TRBJ2-3, with TRBD2 matching 10 bases. Trimming at V came to 3 bases and at J to 5 bases, leaving 9 bases not matched to a gene. The CDR3 runs 16 residues. Germline CDR1 and CDR2: SGHRS and YFSETQ. The CDR3 region is CASSSERGGPKDTQYF. Written as DNA, the CDR3 is TGCGCCAGCAGCTCCGAGCGGGGGGGGCCGAAAGATACGCAGTATTTT.

The rearrangement joins TRBV30 to TRBJ2-5, with 9 bases identical to TRBD2. V lost 0 bases, J lost 4 bases, and 9 bases stayed unmatched. CDR1 and CDR2 (germline): GTSNPN, SVGIG (reference sequence). The CDR3 is 16 residues long. CDR3 bases: TGTGCCTGGAGTGTAAATGCGGGAGGGCCGGGAGAGACCCAGTACTTC. As protein: CAWSVNAGGPGETQYF.

The chain joins TRBV29-1 to TRBJ1-1; 9 positions match TRBD1. This CDR3 is 14 amino acids long. Germline CDR1 is SQVTM and CDR2 is ANQGSEA. J lost 5 bases, V lost 5 bases, and 9 bases had no gene match. This CDR3 is CSVPWTGAHTEAFF. CDR3 nucleotides: TGCAGCGTTCCCTGGACAGGGGCGCATACTGAAGCTTTCTTT.

The J gene is TRBJ1-2, the V gene TRBV14; perhaps TRBD1 as D (6 bases). CDR1 and CDR2 from the germline V gene are SGHDN and FVKESK. The V and J ends lost 0 bases and 6 bases respectively, with 11 bases between them. The CDR3 sequence is 14 residues long. The CDR3 nucleotides are TGTGCCAGCAGCCAAGAAGGGGGAAACGATGGCTACACCTTC. Its protein is CASSQEGGNDGYTF. Filled out from reference TRBV14 and TRBJ1-2, the complete variable domain reads EAGVTQFPSHSVIEKGQTVTLRCDPISGHDNLYWYRRVMGKEIKFLLHFVKESKQDESGMPNNRFLAERTGGTYSTLKVQPAELEDSGVYFCASSQEGGNDGYTFGSGTRLTVV.

The chain carries TRBV25-1 and TRBJ2-3, with D possibly TRBD2 on 5 matching bases. Between the trimmed V and J ends, which lost 1 base and 0 bases, there was a span of 8 bases. The germline CDR1 and CDR2 sequences are MGHDK and SYGVNS. The CDR3 consists of 15 residues. CDR3 coding DNA: TGTGCCAGCAGTGAATCGCGGGTCAGCACAGATACGCAGTATTTT. This gives the protein CASSESRVSTDTQYF.

The count of this clone is one. The J gene is TRBJ1-2, the V gene TRBV12-5, with D possibly TRBD1 on 5 matching bases. The CDR3 loop spans 16 amino acids. V was clipped by 1 base and J by 2 bases, with 14 bases between them. The germline V gene encodes CDR1 LGHNT and CDR2 FRNRAP. The CDR3 reads CASGLASTTANYGYTF. As DNA, the CDR3 is TGTGCTAGTGGTTTGGCCTCCACGACAGCGAACTATGGCTACACCTTC.

This clone was observed a single time. This chain links TRBV6-1 with TRBJ2-7, with 7 bases that match TRBD1. V shed 2 bases, J shed 0 bases, and the junction held 4 bases outside the gene matches. The CDR3 runs to 15 residues. Germline V gene data show CDR1 as MNHNS and CDR2 as SASEGT. In DNA, the CDR3 is TGTGCCAGCAGTGAACCGGGGACAGTCTCCTACGAGCAGTACGTC. It codes for CASSEPGTVSYEQYV.

The V call is TRBV19, the J call TRBJ2-1; TRBD2 matches at 10 bases. The CDR3 length is 15 residues. The trim removed 6 bases at V and 1 base at J, leaving 3 bases unmatched. Germline V gives CDR1 LNHDA, CDR2 SQIVND (reference sequence). CDR3 bases: TGTGCCAGTAGCAAGACTAGCGGGTCCTACAATGAGCAGTTCTTC. It specifies CASSKTSGSYNEQFF.

The chain combines TRBV30 with TRBJ1-1; D is uncertain. Germline V gene lookup returns CDR1 GTSNPN and CDR2 SVGIG (reference sequence). The CDR3 loop spans 15 amino acids. The V end lost 2 bases, the J end lost 0 bases, and 13 bases lay between the germline ends. The CDR3 region is CAWSSIRFMNTEAFF. The CDR3 DNA sequence: TGTGCCTGGAGTTCAATCAGATTCATGAACACTGAAGCTTTCTTT.